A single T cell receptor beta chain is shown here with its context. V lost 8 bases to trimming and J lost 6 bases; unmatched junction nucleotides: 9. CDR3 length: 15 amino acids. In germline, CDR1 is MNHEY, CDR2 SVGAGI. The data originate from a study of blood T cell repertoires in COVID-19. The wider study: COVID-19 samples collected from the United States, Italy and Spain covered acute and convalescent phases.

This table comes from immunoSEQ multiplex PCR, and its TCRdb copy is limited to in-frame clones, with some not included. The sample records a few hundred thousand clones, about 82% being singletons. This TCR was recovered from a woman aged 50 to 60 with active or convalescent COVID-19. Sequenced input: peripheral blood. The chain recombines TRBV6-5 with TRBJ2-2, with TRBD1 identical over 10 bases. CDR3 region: CASDRGLSGSGELFF. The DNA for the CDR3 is TGTGCCAGCGACAGGGGGCTTAGTGGGTCCGGGGAGCTGTTTTTT.